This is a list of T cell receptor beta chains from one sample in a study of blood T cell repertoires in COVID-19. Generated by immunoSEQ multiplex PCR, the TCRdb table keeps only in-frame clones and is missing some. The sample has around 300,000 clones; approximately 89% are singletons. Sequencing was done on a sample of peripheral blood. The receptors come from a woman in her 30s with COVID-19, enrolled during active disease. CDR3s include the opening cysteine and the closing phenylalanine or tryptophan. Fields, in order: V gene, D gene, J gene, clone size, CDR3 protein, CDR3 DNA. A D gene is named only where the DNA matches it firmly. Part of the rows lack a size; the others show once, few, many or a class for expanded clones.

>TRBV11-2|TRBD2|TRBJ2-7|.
CASSSIAGPISYEQYF
TGTGCCAGCAGCTCTATAGCGGGCCCGATCTCCTACGAGCAGTACTTC
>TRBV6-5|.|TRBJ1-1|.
CASTPFGTPTLEAFF
TGTGCCAGCACTCCTTTTGGGACACCAACCCTTGAAGCTTTCTTT
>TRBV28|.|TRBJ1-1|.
CASSPGDLNTEAFF
TGTGCCAGCAGTCCGGGTGATTTGAACACTGAAGCTTTCTTT
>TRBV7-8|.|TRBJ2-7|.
CASSLARGGGEQYF
TGTGCCAGCAGCTTAGCGAGGGGGGGAGGCGAGCAGTACTTC
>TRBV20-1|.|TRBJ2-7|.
CSASGHDQPSYEQYF
TGCAGTGCCAGTGGACACGACCAACCCTCCTACGAGCAGTACTTC
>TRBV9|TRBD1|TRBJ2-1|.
CASSVEGQAGLNEQFF
TGTGCCAGCAGCGTAGAGGGACAGGCGGGTCTGAATGAGCAGTTCTTC
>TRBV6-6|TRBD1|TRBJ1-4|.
CASSYGQGANEKLFF
TGTGCCAGCAGTTACGGCCAGGGGGCCAATGAAAAACTGTTTTTT
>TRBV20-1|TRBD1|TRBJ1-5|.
CSARGQGRSNQPQHF
TGCAGTGCTCGTGGACAGGGAAGGAGTAATCAGCCCCAGCATTTT
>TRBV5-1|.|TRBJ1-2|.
CASTYGYSNYGYTF
TGCGCCAGCACCTACGGATACAGTAACTATGGCTACACCTTC
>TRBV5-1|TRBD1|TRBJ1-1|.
CASSYTGGAGTEAFF
TGCGCCAGCAGCTATACAGGGGGCGCGGGGACTGAAGCTTTCTTT
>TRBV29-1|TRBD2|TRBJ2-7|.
CSVEASGSEEQYF
TGCAGCGTTGAGGCTAGCGGGAGTGAAGAGCAGTACTTC
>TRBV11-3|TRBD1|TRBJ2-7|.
CASSSGTGGNEQYF
TGTGCCAGCAGCAGCGGGACAGGGGGCAACGAGCAGTACTTC
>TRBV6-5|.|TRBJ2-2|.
CASSISGANTGELFF
TGTGCCAGCAGCATTAGCGGTGCGAACACCGGGGAGCTGTTTTTT
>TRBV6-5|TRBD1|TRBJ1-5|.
CASSSGQKYQPQHF
TGTGCCAGCAGTTCGGGACAGAAGTATCAGCCCCAGCATTTT
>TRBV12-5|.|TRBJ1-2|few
CASGTEAGYTF
TGTGCTAGTGGAACTGAGGCGGGCTACACCTTC
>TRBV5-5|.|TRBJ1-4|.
CASSFLPSTNEKLFF
TGTGCCAGCAGCTTTCTCCCTTCAACTAATGAAAAACTGTTTTTT
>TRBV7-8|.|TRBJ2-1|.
CASSLYSGTYNEQFF
TGTGCCAGCAGCTTATATAGCGGAACGTACAATGAGCAGTTCTTC
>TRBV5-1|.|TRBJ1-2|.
CASSGGSYGYTF
TGCGCCAGCAGCGGGGGGAGCTATGGCTACACCTTC
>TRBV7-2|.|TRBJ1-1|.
CASSPNGGGDTEAFF
TGTGCCAGCAGCCCAAATGGGGGGGGTGACACTGAAGCTTTCTTT
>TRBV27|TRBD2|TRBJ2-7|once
CASSSGLAGVYEQYF
TGTGCCAGCAGTTCCGGACTAGCGGGAGTCTACGAGCAGTACTTC
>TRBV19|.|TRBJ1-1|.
CATIPWGSMNTEAFF
TGTGCCACCATCCCGTGGGGCTCAATGAACACTGAAGCTTTCTTT
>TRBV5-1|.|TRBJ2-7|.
CASSWDTSYEQYF
TGCGCCAGCAGCTGGGACACCTCCTACGAGCAGTACTTC
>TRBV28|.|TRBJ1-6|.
CASSLSGNSPLHF
TGTGCCAGCAGTTTGTCCGGTAATTCACCCCTCCACTTT
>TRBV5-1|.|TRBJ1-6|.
CASSLAENNSPLHF
TGCGCCAGCAGCTTGGCAGAAAACAATTCACCCCTCCACTTT
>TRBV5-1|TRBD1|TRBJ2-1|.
CASQLGQTNNEQFF
TGCGCCAGCCAACTGGGACAGACGAACAATGAGCAGTTCTTC
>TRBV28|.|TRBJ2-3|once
CASSLIGTKASTDTQYF
TGTGCCAGCAGTTTAATAGGGACAAAAGCTAGCACAGATACGCAGTATTTT
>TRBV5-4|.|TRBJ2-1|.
CASSESLRDEQFF
TGTGCCAGCAGCGAGTCCCTCAGGGATGAGCAGTTCTTC
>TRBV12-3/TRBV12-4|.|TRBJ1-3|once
CASSLESGNTIYF
TGTGCCAGCAGTTTGGAGAGTGGAAACACCATATATTTT
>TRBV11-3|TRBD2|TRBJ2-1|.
CASSFRTSGLNNEQFF
TGTGCCAGCAGCTTCAGGACTAGCGGGTTAAACAATGAGCAGTTCTTC
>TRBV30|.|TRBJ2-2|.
CAWSVWAYTGELFF
TGTGCCTGGAGTGTATGGGCATACACCGGGGAGCTGTTTTTT
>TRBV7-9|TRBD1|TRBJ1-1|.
CASTRGGAGYTEAFF
TGTGCCAGCACCAGAGGGGGCGCTGGATACACTGAAGCTTTCTTT
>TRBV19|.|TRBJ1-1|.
CASRRREGGTEAFF
TGTGCCAGTAGAAGGAGGGAGGGGGGCACTGAAGCTTTCTTT
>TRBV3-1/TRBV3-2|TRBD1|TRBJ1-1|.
CASSYRGAEAFF
TGTGCCAGCAGCTACAGGGGTGCTGAAGCTTTCTTT
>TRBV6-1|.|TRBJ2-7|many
CASSEAGAEQYF
TGTGCCAGCAGTGAGGCGGGGGCCGAGCAGTACTTC
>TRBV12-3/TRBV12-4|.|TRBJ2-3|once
CASSVVGTDTQYF
TGTGCCAGCAGTGTGGTAGGCACAGATACGCAGTATTTT
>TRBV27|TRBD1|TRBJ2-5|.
CASSSGQAPLETQYF
TGTGCCAGCAGTTCAGGACAGGCCCCTCTTGAGACCCAGTACTTC
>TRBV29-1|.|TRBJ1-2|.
CSVEVNGGEGYGYTF
TGCAGCGTTGAAGTGAACGGGGGGGAGGGCTATGGCTACACCTTC
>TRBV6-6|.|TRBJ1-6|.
CASSPKGYSNSPLHF
TGTGCCAGCAGCCCCAAGGGGTATTCTAATTCACCCCTCCACTTT
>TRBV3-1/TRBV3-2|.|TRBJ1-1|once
CASSQGGGQAFF
TGTGCCAGCAGCCAAGGGGGGGGGCAAGCTTTCTTT
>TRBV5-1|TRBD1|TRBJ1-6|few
CASSLGGQSNSPLHF
TGCGCCAGCAGCTTGGGGGGACAGAGTAATTCACCCCTCCACTTT
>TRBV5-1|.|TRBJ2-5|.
CASSLALRPAEETQYF
TGCGCCAGCAGCTTGGCCTTGAGGCCAGCTGAAGAGACCCAGTACTTC
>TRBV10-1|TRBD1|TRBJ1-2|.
CASSGTQGSYGYTF
TGCGCCAGCAGTGGAACACAGGGGTCCTATGGCTACACCTTC
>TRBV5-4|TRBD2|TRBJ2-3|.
CASSLPPASGTISTDTQYF
TGTGCCAGCAGCTTGCCTCCGGCTAGCGGAACGATAAGCACAGATACGCAGTATTTT
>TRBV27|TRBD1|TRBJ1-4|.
CASSLLFYAGQSNEKLFF
TGTGCCAGCAGTTTATTGTTTTATGCGGGACAGTCTAATGAAAAACTGTTTTTT
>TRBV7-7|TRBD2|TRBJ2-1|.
CASSLGLGEVDEQFF
TGTGCCAGCAGCTTGGGACTAGGGGAAGTCGATGAGCAGTTCTTC
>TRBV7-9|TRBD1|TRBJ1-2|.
CASSLTGSAGGYTF
TGTGCCAGCAGCTTGACAGGGTCCGCTGGTGGCTACACCTTC
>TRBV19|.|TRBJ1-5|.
CASSSAMGGPNQPQHF
TGTGCCAGTAGTTCCGCTATGGGCGGGCCCAATCAGCCCCAGCATTTT
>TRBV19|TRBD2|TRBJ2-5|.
CASSIVGRDHETQYF
TGTGCCAGTAGTATAGTGGGGAGGGACCACGAGACCCAGTACTTC
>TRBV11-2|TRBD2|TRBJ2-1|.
CASSLVVTGGGYNEQFF
TGTGCCAGCAGCTTAGTTGTGACGGGAGGGGGCTACAATGAGCAGTTCTTC
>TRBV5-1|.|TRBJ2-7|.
CASSLAPGANYEQYF
TGCGCCAGCAGCTTGGCGCCAGGGGCTAACTACGAGCAGTACTTC
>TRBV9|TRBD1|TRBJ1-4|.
CASSQGVGGEKLFF
TGTGCCAGCAGTCAGGGGGTCGGGGGTGAAAAACTGTTTTTT
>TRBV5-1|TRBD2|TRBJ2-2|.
CASSSSGIYTGELFF
TGCGCCAGCAGCTCCAGCGGGATATACACCGGGGAGCTGTTTTTT
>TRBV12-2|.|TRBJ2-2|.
CASRLFFSGSANTGELFF
TGTGCAAGTCGCTTATTTTTCTCGGGGTCAGCGAACACCGGGGAGCTGTTTTTT
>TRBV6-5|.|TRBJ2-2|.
CASSLESTGELFF
TGTGCCAGCAGCCTAGAGAGCACCGGGGAGCTGTTTTTT
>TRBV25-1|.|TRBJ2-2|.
CASHRSANTGELFF
TGTGCCAGCCATCGATCGGCGAACACCGGGGAGCTGTTTTTT
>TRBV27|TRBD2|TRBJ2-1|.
CASSLSGTSSYNEQFF
TGTGCCAGCAGTTTATCCGGGACTAGCTCCTACAATGAGCAGTTCTTC